This T cell receptor beta chain emerged from a study of identical twins. This clonotype was observed at least ten times. MiXCR, applied by TCRdb to the 5' RACE reads, yields one record per CDR3 protein. The sample contains roughly 750,000 distinct CDR3 sequences, less than 25% of which appear only once. Trimming shortened V by 5 bases and J by 0 bases, and 9 bases separated the two germline ends. The CDR3 is 14 amino acids. The germline V gene has CDR1 SGHRS and CDR2 YFSETQ. These records were also assigned to another study, of T cells expressing NK-cell markers. From that second work: In a group of several donors, dominant NKG2C+ clonotypes represented about 1.0-8% of CD8+ T cells.

V is TRBV5-1 and J is TRBJ2-1; a weak D match, TRBD2 (5 bases). Sequencing used PBMCs. The TCR originated in a woman younger than 30 in good health. The CDR3 region has the DNA TGCGCCAGCAGGGACTCCGGCTCCTACAATGAGCAGTTCTTC. Its translation: CASRDSGSYNEQFF.